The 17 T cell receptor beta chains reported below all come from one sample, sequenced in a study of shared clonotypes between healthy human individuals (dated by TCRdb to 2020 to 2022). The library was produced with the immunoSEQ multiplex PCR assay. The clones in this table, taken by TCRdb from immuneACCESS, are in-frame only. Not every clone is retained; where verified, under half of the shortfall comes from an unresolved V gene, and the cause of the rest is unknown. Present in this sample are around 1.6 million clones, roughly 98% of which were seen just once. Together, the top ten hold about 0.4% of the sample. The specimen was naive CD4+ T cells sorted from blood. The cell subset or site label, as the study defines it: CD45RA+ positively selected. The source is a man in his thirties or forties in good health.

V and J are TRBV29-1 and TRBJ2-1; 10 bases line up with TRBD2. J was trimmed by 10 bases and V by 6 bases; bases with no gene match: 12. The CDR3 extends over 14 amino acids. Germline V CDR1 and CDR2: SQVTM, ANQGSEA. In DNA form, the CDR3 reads TGCAGCGTCGCCTCGCTAGCGGGAGCACGGGAGCAGTTCTTC. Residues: CSVASLAGAREQFF.

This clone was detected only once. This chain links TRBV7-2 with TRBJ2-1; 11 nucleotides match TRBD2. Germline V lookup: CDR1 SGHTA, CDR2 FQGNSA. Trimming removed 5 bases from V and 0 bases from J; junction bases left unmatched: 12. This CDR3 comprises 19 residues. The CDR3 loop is CASSPRASGGTSSYNEQFF. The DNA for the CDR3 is TGTGCCAGCAGCCCCAGGGCTAGCGGGGGGACCAGCTCCTACAATGAGCAGTTCTTC. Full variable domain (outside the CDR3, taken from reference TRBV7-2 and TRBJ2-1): GAGVSQSPSNKVTEKGKDVELRCDPISGHTALYWYRQSLGQGLEFLIYFQGNSAPDKSGLPSDRFSAERTGGSVSTLTIQRTQQEDSAVYLCASSPRASGGTSSYNEQFFGPGTRLTVL.

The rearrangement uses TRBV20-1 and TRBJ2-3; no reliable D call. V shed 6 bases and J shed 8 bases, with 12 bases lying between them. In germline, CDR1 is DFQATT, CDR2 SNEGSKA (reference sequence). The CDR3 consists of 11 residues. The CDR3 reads CSASIRGTQYF. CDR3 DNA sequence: TGCAGTGCCAGCATTAGAGGTACGCAGTATTTT.

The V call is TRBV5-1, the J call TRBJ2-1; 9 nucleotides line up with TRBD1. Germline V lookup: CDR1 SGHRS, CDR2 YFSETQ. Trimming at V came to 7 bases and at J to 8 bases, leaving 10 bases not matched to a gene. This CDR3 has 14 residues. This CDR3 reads CASSRDRDEDEQFF. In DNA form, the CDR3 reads TGCGCCAGCTCTCGGGACAGGGACGAGGATGAGCAGTTCTTC. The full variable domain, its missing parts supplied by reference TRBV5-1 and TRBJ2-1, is KAGVTQTPRYLIKTRGQQVTLSCSPISGHRSVSWYQQTPGQGLQFLFEYFSETQRNKGNFPGRFSGRQFSNSRSEMNVSTLELGDSALYLCASSRDRDEDEQFFGPGTRLTVL.

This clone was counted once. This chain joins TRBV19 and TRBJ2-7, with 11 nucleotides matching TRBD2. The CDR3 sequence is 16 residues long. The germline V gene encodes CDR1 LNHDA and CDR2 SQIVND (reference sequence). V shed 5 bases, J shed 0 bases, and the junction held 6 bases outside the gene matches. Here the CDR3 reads CASSFGTSGYSYEQYF. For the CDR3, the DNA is TGTGCCAGTAGTTTCGGGACTAGCGGATACTCCTACGAGCAGTACTTC. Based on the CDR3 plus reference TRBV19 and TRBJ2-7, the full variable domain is DGGITQSPKYLFRKEGQNVTLSCEQNLNHDAMYWYRQDPGQGLRLIYYSQIVNDFQKGDIAEGYSVSREKKESFPLTVTSAQKNPTAFYLCASSFGTSGYSYEQYFGPGTRLTVT.

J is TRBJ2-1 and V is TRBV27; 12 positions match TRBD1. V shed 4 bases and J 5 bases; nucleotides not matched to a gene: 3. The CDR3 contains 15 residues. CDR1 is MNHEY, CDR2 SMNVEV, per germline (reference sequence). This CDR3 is CASSSGTGGHNEQFF. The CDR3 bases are TGTGCCAGCAGTTCCGGGACAGGGGGCCACAATGAGCAGTTCTTC.

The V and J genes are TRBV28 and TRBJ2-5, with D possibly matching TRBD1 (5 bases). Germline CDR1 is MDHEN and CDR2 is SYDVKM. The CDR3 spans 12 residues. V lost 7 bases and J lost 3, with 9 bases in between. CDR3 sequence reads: CASTSREETQYF. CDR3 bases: TGTGCCAGCACCTCCAGGGAAGAGACCCAGTACTTC.

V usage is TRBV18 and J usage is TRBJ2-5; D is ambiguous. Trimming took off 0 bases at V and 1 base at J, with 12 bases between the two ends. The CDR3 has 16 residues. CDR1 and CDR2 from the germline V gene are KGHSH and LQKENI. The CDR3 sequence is CASSPPLVKLQETQYF. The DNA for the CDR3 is TGTGCCAGCTCACCACCATTGGTAAAGCTCCAAGAGACCCAGTACTTC. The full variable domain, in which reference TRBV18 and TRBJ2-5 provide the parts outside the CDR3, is NAGVMQNPRHLVRRRGQEARLRCSPMKGHSHVYWYRQLPEEGLKFMVYLQKENIIDESGMPKERFSAEFPKEGPSILRIQQVVRGDSAAYFCASSPPLVKLQETQYFGPGTRLLVL.

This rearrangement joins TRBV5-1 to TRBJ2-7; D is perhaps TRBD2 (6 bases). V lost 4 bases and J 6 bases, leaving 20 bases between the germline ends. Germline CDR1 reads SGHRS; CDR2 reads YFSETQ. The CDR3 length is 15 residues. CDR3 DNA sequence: TGCGCCAGCAGCCCCGGCGGCGGGACCTCCGGCGAGCAGTACTTC. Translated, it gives CASSPGGGTSGEQYF.

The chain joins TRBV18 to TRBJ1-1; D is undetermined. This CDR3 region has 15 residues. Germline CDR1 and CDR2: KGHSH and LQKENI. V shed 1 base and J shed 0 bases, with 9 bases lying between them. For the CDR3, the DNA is TGTGCCAGCTCACCACGGCAGGAGTTGAACACTGAAGCTTTCTTT. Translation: CASSPRQELNTEAFF.

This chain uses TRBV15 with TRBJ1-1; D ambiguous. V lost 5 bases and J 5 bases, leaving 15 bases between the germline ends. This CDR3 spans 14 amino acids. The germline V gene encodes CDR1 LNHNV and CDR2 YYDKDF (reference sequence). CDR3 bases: TGTGCCACCAGCCTAAGTCGGGTCGGGACTGAAGCTTTCTTT. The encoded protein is CATSLSRVGTEAFF.

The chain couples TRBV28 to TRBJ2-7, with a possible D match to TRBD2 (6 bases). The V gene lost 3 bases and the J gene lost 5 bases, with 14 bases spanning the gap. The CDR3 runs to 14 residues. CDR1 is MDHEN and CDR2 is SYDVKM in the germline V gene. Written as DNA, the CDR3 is TGTGCCAGCAGTTTGGCGGGGAGTAGACACGAGCAGTACTTC. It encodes CASSLAGSRHEQYF.

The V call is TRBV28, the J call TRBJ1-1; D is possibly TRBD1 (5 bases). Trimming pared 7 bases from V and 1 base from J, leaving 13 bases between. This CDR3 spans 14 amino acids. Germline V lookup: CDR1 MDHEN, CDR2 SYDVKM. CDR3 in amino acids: CASKRSTENTEAFF. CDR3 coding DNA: TGTGCCAGCAAGCGGTCGACAGAGAACACTGAAGCTTTCTTT. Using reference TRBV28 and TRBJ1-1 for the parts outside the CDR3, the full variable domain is DVKVTQSSRYLVKRTGEKVFLECVQDMDHENMFWYRQDPGLGLRLIYFSYDVKMKEKGDIPEGYSVSREKKERFSLILESASTNQTSMYLCASKRSTENTEAFFGQGTRLTVV.

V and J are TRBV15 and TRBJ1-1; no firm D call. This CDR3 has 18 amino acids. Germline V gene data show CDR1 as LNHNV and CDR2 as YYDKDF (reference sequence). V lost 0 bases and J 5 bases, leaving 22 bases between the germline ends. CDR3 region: CATSRDFAGRGMGTEAFF. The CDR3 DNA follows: TGTGCCACCAGCAGAGATTTCGCCGGGAGAGGTATGGGAACTGAAGCTTTCTTT.

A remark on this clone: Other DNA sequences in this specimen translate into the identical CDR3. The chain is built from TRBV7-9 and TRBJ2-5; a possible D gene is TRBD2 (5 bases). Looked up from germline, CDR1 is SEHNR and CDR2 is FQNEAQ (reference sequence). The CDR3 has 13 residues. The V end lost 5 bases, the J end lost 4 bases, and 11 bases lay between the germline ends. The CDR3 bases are TGTGCCAGCAGCCGAGGCGGGCTAGAGACCCAGTACTTC. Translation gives CASSRGGLETQYF.

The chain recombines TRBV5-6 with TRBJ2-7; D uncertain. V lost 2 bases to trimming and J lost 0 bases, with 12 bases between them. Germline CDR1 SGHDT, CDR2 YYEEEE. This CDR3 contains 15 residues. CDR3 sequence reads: CASSFSRVLSYEQYF. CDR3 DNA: TGTGCCAGCAGCTTTTCTAGAGTTCTCTCCTACGAGCAGTACTTC. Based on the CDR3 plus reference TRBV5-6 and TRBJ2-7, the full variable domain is DAGVTQSPTHLIKTRGQQVTLRCSPKSGHDTVSWYQQALGQGPQFIFQYYEEEERQRGNFPDRFSGHQFPNYSSELNVNALLLGDSALYLCASSFSRVLSYEQYFGPGTRLTVT.

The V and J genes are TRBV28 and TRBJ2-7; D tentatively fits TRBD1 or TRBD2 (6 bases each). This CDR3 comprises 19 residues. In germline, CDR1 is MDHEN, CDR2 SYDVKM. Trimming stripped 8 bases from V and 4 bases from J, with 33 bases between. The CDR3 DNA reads TGTGCCAGCTCCATTCAGATAAGGTCGGGGGCTTGGGAAATGTACGAGCAGTACTTC. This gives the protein CASSIQIRSGAWEMYEQYF.